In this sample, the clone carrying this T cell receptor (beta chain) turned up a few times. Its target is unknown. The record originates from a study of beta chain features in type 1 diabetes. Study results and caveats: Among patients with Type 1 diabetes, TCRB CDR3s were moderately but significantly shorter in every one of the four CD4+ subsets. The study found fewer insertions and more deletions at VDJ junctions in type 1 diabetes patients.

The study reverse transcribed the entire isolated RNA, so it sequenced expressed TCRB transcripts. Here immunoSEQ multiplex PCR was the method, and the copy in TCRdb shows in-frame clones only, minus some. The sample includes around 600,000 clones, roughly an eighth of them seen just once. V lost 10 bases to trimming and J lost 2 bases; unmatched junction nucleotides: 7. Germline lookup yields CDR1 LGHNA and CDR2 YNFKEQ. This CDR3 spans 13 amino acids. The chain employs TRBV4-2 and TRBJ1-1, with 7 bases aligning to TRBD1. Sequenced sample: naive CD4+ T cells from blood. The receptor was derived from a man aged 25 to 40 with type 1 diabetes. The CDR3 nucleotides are TGTGCCACAAGGGACAGAGTCAACACTGAAGCTTTCTTT. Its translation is CATRDRVNTEAFF.